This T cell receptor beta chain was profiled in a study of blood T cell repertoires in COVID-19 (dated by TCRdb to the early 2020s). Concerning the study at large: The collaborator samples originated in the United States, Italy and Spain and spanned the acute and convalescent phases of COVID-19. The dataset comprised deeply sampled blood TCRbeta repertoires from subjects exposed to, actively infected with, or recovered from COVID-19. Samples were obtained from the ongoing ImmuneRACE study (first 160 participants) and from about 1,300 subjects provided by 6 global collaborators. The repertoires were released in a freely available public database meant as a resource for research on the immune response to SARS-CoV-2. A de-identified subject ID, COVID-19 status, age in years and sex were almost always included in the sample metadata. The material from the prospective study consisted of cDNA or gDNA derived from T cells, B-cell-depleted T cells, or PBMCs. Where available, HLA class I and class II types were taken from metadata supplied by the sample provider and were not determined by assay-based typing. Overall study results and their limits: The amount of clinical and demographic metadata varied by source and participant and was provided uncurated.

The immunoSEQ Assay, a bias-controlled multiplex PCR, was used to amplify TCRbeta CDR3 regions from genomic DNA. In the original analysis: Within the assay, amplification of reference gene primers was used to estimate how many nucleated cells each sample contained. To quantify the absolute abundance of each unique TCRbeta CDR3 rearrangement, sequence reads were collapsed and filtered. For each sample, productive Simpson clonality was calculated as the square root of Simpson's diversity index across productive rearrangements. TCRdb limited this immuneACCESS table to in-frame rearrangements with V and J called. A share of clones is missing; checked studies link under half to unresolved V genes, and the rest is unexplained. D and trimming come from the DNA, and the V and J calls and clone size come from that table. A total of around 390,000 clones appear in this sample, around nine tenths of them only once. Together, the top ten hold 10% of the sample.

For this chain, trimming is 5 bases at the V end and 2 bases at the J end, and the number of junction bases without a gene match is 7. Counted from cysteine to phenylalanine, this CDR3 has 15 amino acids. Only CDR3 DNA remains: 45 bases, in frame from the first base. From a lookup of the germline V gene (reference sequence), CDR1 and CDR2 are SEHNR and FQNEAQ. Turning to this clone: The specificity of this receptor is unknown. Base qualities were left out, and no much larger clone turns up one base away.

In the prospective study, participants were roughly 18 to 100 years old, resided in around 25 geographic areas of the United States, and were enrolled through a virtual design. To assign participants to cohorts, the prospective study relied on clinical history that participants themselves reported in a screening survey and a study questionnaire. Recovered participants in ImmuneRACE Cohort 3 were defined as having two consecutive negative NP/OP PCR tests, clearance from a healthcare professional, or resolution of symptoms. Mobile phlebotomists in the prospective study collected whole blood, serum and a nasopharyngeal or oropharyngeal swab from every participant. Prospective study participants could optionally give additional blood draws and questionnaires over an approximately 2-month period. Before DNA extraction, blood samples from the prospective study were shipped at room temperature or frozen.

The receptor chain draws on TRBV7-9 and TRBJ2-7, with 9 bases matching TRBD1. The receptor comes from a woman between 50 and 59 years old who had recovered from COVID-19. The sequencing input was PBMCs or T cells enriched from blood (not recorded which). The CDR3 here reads CASSTTGGAPYEQYF. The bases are TGTGCCAGCAGCACAACAGGGGGCGCCCCCTACGAGCAGTACTTC.